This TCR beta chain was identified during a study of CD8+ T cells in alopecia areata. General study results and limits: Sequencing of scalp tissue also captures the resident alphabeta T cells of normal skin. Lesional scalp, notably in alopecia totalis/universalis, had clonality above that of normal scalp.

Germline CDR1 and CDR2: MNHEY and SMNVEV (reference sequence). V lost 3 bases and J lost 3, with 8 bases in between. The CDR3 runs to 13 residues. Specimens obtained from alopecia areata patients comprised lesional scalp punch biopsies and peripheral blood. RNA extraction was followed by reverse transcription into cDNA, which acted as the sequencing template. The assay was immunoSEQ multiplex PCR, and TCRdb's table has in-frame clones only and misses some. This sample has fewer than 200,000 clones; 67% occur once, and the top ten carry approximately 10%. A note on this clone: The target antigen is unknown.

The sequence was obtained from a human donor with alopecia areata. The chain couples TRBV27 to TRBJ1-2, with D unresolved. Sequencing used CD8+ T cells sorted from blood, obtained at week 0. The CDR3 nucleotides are TGTGCCAGCAGTTTTGGGGATGACTATGGCTACACCTTC. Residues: CASSFGDDYGYTF.